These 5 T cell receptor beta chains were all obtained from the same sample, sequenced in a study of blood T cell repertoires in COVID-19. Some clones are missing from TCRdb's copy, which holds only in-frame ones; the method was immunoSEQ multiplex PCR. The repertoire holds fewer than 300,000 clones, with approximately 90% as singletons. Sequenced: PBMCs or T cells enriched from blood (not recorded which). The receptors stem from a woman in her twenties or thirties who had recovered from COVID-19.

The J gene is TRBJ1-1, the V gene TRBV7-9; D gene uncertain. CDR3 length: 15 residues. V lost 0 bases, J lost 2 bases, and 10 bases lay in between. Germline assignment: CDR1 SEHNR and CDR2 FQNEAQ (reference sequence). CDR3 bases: TGTGCCAGCAGCTTAGCGAGGCACCTTAACACTGAAGCTTTCTTT. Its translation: CASSLARHLNTEAFF.

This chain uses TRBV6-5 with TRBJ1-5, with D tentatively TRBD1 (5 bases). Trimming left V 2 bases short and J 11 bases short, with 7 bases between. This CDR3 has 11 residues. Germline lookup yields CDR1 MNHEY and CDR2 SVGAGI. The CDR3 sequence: CASSYGGAQHF. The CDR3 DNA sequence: TGTGCCAGCAGTTACGGAGGGGCCCAGCATTTT.

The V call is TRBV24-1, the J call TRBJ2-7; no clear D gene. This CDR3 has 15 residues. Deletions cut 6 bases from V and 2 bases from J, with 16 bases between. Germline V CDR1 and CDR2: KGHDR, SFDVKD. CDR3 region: CATSQGSSTTYEQYF. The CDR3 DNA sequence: TGTGCCACCAGTCAAGGCAGTAGCACAACCTACGAGCAGTACTTC.

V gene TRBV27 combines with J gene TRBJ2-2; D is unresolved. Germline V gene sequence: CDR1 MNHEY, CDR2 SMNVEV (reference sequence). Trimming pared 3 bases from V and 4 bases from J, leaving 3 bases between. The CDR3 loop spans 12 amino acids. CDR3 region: CASSFSTGELFF. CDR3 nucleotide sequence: TGTGCCAGCAGTTTCTCCACCGGGGAGCTGTTTTTT.

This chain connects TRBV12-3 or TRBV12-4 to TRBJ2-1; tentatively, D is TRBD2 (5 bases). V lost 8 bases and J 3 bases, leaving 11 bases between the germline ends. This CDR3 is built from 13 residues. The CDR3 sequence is CASRGKGYNEQFF. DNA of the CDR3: TGTGCCAGCCGGGGTAAAGGCTACAATGAGCAGTTCTTC.